The clone carrying this T cell receptor (delta chain) showed up just a few times. Given a far larger clone just one base away, this is likely a sequencing read error. Other DNA sequences in this sample translate to the same CDR3. The record originates from a study of gamma-delta T cells after stem cell transplantation. Germline CDR1 is GEAIGNYY and CDR2 is EKD. The length of the CDR3 is 18 residues. TCRdb redid the clone calls on the RT-PCR reads with CATT. The sample carries over 7,000 delta-chain clones, approximately 15% recorded once. This TCR was recovered from a human donor. It is not recorded whose cells these are; they may come from a transplant donor. This chain joins TRDV2 and TRDJ3, with TRDD3 matching over 7 bases. Material: gamma-delta T cells. The CDR3 nucleotides are TGTGCCTGTGACGGGCTGGGGGCCAGCTCCTGGGACACCCGACAGATGTTTTTT. Encoded protein: CACDGLGASSWDTRQMFF.